This TCR beta chain came from a study of blood T cell repertoires in COVID-19. About the research overall: The origin of the acute and convalescent COVID-19 samples was the United States, Italy and Spain.

The CDR3 covers 13 residues. The germline gives CDR1 ENHRY, CDR2 SYGVKD. The ends were cut back, 0 bases at V and 10 bases at J, with 10 bases in the middle. TCRdb's copy holds only in-frame clones and misses some; the assay was immunoSEQ multiplex PCR. There are about 250,000 clones in the sample; approximately 88% occur only once, and roughly 6% lies in the top ten. This clonotype originated in a woman in her 30s with COVID-19, enrolled during active disease. The chain couples TRBV10-3 to TRBJ2-1, with D uncertain. What was sequenced was peripheral blood. The CDR3 is CAISESNGHEQFF. The CDR3 DNA follows: TGTGCCATCAGTGAGTCGAATGGGCACGAGCAGTTCTTC.